The 31 T cell receptor beta chains below were found in one sample sequenced in a study of a mutant IDH1 vaccine in newly diagnosed glioma. Assay: immunoSEQ multiplex PCR; the TCRdb copy retains only in-frame clones and omits some. The sample holds some 100,000 clones; about four fifths are singletons and the top ten take 7.4%. Noted time point: baseline, week 1 (first vaccination visit). Stated treatment: pre-vaccination baseline after standard-of-care therapy. The sequencing used PBMCs, collected from a glioma patient treated with radiotherapy, temozolomide or both. The receptors originated from a woman in her 50s with glioma.

The chain is built from TRBV9 and TRBJ1-1, with D hard to call. The CDR3 has 13 residues. The V end lost 3 bases, the J end lost 0 bases, and 6 bases lay between the germline ends. The germline gives CDR1 SGDLS, CDR2 YYNGEE. The CDR3 sequence is CASSEEVNTEAFF. In DNA, the CDR3 is TGTGCCAGCAGCGAGGAAGTGAACACTGAAGCTTTCTTT.

The V call is TRBV27, the J call TRBJ1-6; no definite D call. Germline V gives CDR1 MNHEY, CDR2 SMNVEV (reference sequence). The CDR3 loop spans 14 amino acids. Trimming cost V 6 bases and J 13 bases, with 19 bases left between them. CDR3 sequence reads: CASSPQDTAYPLHF. In DNA form, the CDR3 reads TGTGCCAGCAGCCCCCAGGATACCGCTTACCCCCTCCACTTT.

The chain links TRBV6-6 to TRBJ1-4, with TRBD1 as a possible D gene (6 bases). CDR1 MNHNY and CDR2 SVGAGI come from the germline V gene (reference sequence). The CDR3 is 15 residues long. The V end lost 6 bases, the J end lost 5 bases, and 16 bases lay between the germline ends. The CDR3 nucleotides read TGTGCCAGCAGGGACCCGACAGGAAGGAATGAAAAACTGTTTTTT. This codes for CASRDPTGRNEKLFF.

The genes are TRBV5-1 and TRBJ1-4, with D perhaps matching TRBD1 (5 bases). The CDR3 loop spans 15 amino acids. Germline V gene lookup returns CDR1 SGHRS and CDR2 YFSETQ. Trimming pared 2 bases from V and 4 bases from J, leaving 12 bases between. DNA of the CDR3: TGCGCCAGCAGCTTAAACAGGCGGGGTAATGAAAAACTGTTTTTT. This gives the protein CASSLNRRGNEKLFF. Full variable domain (outside the CDR3, taken from reference TRBV5-1 and TRBJ1-4): KAGVTQTPRYLIKTRGQQVTLSCSPISGHRSVSWYQQTPGQGLQFLFEYFSETQRNKGNFPGRFSGRQFSNSRSEMNVSTLELGDSALYLCASSLNRRGNEKLFFGSGTQLSVL.

J is TRBJ2-5 and V is TRBV25-1, with 10 bases lining up with TRBD1. The CDR3 runs 13 residues. Germline CDR1 and CDR2: MGHDK and SYGVNS. The V segment lost 8 bases and the J segment 4 bases; nucleotides outside the gene matches: 4. The CDR3 spells CASRQGARETQYF. DNA of the CDR3: TGTGCCAGCCGACAGGGGGCGCGAGAGACCCAGTACTTC.

The chain couples TRBV15 to TRBJ1-1, with a possible D match to TRBD1 (5 bases). The CDR3 runs to 17 residues. The V end lost 3 bases, the J end lost 1 base, and 18 bases lay between the germline ends. Looked up from germline, CDR1 is LNHNV and CDR2 is YYDKDF (reference sequence). CDR3 DNA sequence: TGTGCCACCAGCAGGCCCCAGGGACCCAACTCGAACACTGAAGCTTTCTTT. Translating it yields CATSRPQGPNSNTEAFF.

The chain is built from TRBV4-2 and TRBJ2-2; 8 nucleotides match TRBD2. The junction had 8 bases not matched to a gene; V was cut back by 7 bases and J by 4 bases. The CDR3 covers 15 residues. From germline, CDR1 is LGHNA and CDR2 YNFKEQ. CDR3 loop: CASTPVGGGTGELFF. The CDR3 region has the DNA TGTGCCAGCACCCCGGTCGGGGGGGGCACCGGGGAGCTGTTTTTT.

This sequence joins TRBV5-1 and TRBJ1-3, with D unclear. Germline V lookup: CDR1 SGHRS, CDR2 YFSETQ. The ends were cut back, 7 bases at V and 0 bases at J, with 11 bases in the middle. This CDR3 spans 14 amino acids. The CDR3 DNA is TGCGCCAGCTCCGACACGAGCTCTGGAAACACCATATATTTT. Its protein is CASSDTSSGNTIYF. The variable domain in full, with the rest retrieved from reference TRBV5-1 and TRBJ1-3, is KAGVTQTPRYLIKTRGQQVTLSCSPISGHRSVSWYQQTPGQGLQFLFEYFSETQRNKGNFPGRFSGRQFSNSRSEMNVSTLELGDSALYLCASSDTSSGNTIYFGEGSWLTVV.

The rearrangement joins TRBV2 to TRBJ1-2, with TRBD1 as a possible D gene (5 bases). Germline lookup yields CDR1 SNHLY and CDR2 FYNNEI. Trimming stripped 8 bases from V and 4 bases from J, with 14 bases between. CDR3 length: 13 amino acids. Here the CDR3 reads CASFLRGGYGYTF. The CDR3 coding sequence is TGTGCCAGCTTTCTCCGGGGCGGCTATGGCTACACCTTC.

The J gene is TRBJ1-2, the V gene TRBV7-2; TRBD1 matches at 11 bases. CDR3 length equals 16 residues. Germline V gives CDR1 SGHTA, CDR2 FQGNSA. J lost 4 bases, V lost 4 bases, and 8 bases had no gene match. The CDR3 nucleotides are TGTGCCAGCAGCTCTACGTGGACAGGGGGCATCTATGGCTACACCTTC. This encodes CASSSTWTGGIYGYTF.

This clone was observed a single time. The chain joins TRBV7-2 to TRBJ2-3, with 8 nucleotides matching TRBD2. Germline assignment: CDR1 SGHTA and CDR2 FQGNSA. The CDR3 totals 15 residues. Unmatched junction bases numbered 3, after V lost 1 base and J lost 3 bases. The CDR3 nucleotides read TGTGCCAGCAGCTTAGGAGCGGGGGTGACAGATACGCAGTATTTT. Translation: CASSLGAGVTDTQYF.

The rearrangement links TRBV6-9 to TRBJ2-7, with a weak D call TRBD1 (7 bases). CDR1 is MNHGY, CDR2 SVAAGI, per germline. The V end lost 6 bases, the J end lost 0 bases, and 21 bases lay between the germline ends. The CDR3 sequence is 17 residues long. CDR3 sequence (DNA): TGTGCCAGCAGCCCAACAATACAGGGGAGGCGCTCCTACGAGCAGTACTTC. Amino acid sequence: CASSPTIQGRRSYEQYF.

The chain carries TRBV10-1 and TRBJ1-5; tentative D call: TRBD1 (5 bases). Trimming cost V 11 bases and J 7 bases, with 12 bases left between them. The CDR3 contains 11 residues. CDR1 WNHNN and CDR2 SYGVQD come from the germline V gene (reference sequence). This CDR3 is CASRGDQPQHF. The CDR3 DNA follows: TGCGCCTCCCGAGGGGACCAGCCCCAGCATTTT.

This clone was detected only once. The V gene is TRBV18, the J gene TRBJ2-7, with a weak D call TRBD1 (6 bases). Trimming removed 2 bases at V and 6 bases at J, with 17 bases between. CDR1 and CDR2 (germline): KGHSH, LQKENI. The CDR3 consists of 15 residues. CDR3 in amino acids: CASSPEGLGAVEQYF. The CDR3 nucleotides are TGTGCCAGCTCACCAGAAGGGCTGGGGGCGGTCGAGCAGTACTTC.

The J gene is TRBJ2-5, the V gene TRBV4-1; 9 bases line up with TRBD2. Germline loops: CDR1 MGHRA, CDR2 YSYEKL. This CDR3 contains 16 residues. Trimming removed 4 bases from V and 1 base from J; junction bases left unmatched: 7. The CDR3 DNA reads as TGCGCCAGCAGCCCCTGGGGGACTAGCACCCAAGAGACCCAGTACTTC. This gives the protein CASSPWGTSTQETQYF.

This chain joins TRBV5-4 and TRBJ2-7; D call uncertain. This CDR3 comprises 12 residues. The V end lost 0 bases, the J end lost 5 bases, and 6 bases lay between the germline ends. CDR1 is SGHNT and CDR2 is YYREEE in the germline V gene (reference sequence). The CDR3 reads CASSLEMNEQYF. CDR3 coding DNA: TGTGCCAGCAGCTTGGAAATGAACGAGCAGTACTTC.

This sequence joins TRBV7-2 and TRBJ1-2; D gene ambiguous. Per germline, CDR1 SGHTA and CDR2 FQGNSA. Trimming removed 6 bases at V and 4 bases at J, with 15 bases between. The CDR3 extends over 14 amino acids. The CDR3 DNA sequence: TGTGCCAGCAGTAGAGGGCACAACGCCTATGGCTACACCTTC. Translation: CASSRGHNAYGYTF.

The chain employs TRBV5-5 and TRBJ2-7, with a weak D call TRBD2 (6 bases). Germline V gene sequence: CDR1 SGHKS, CDR2 YYEKEE (reference sequence). V lost 0 bases, J lost 1 base, and 17 bases lay in between. This CDR3 is 17 amino acids long. The CDR3 DNA reads as TGTGCCAGCAGCTTGGCCGTGGGGGGAATTGCATCCTACGAGCAGTACTTC. Translated, it gives CASSLAVGGIASYEQYF.

The rearrangement links TRBV9 to TRBJ2-5; 13 nucleotides match TRBD2. The CDR3 is 17 residues long. The ends lost 3 bases at V and 5 bases at J; junction bases unmatched: 10. The germline CDR1 and CDR2 sequences are SGDLS and YYNGEE. Written as DNA, the CDR3 is TGTGCCAGCAGCGCGGGGACTAGCGGGGCAGCCCGGGAGACCCAGTACTTC. Amino acids: CASSAGTSGAARETQYF.

The V and J genes are TRBV18 and TRBJ1-3; D possibly corresponds to TRBD1 (6 bases). The germline V gene has CDR1 KGHSH and CDR2 LQKENI. V was clipped by 6 bases and J by 1 base, with 13 bases between them. The CDR3 loop spans 15 amino acids. The CDR3 nucleotides read TGTGCCAGCTCGTCCCTACAGGGATCTGGAAACACCATATATTTT. Translating it yields CASSSLQGSGNTIYF.

The V and J genes are TRBV7-9 and TRBJ2-7; TRBD2 matches at 9 bases. CDR3 length equals 15 residues. Germline V gene lookup returns CDR1 SEHNR and CDR2 FQNEAQ (reference sequence). The ends lost 4 bases at V and 2 bases at J; junction bases unmatched: 6. CDR3 sequence: CASSSGTSQTYEQYF. As DNA, the CDR3 is TGTGCCAGCAGCTCCGGGACTAGCCAAACCTACGAGCAGTACTTC.

J is TRBJ1-3 and V is TRBV5-6, with a tentative D call TRBD1 (5 bases). Per the germline V gene, CDR1 is SGHDT and CDR2 is YYEEEE. The CDR3 runs to 15 residues. V dropped 4 bases and J dropped 1 base, with 12 bases sitting between them. The CDR3 bases are TGTGCCAGCAGCGGATTGGGGCAGTCTGGAAACACCATATATTTT. It yields the protein CASSGLGQSGNTIYF.

This chain connects TRBV5-4 to TRBJ1-1; D uncertain. The CDR3 is 14 amino acids. V was cut by 0 bases and J by 11 bases, with 17 bases left in between. CDR1 and CDR2 (germline): SGHNT, YYREEE (reference sequence). The CDR3 protein is CASSLALDPYVAFF. The CDR3 DNA sequence: TGTGCCAGCAGCTTGGCGTTAGACCCCTATGTTGCTTTCTTT.

As to this clone: At one of its ends the junction is not consistent with the germline gene, which may arise from a read error. V usage is TRBV7-6 and J usage is TRBJ2-5, with 11 bases identical to TRBD2. Germline loops: CDR1 SGHVS, CDR2 FNYEAQ. The CDR3 spans 13 residues. CDR3 protein: CASSLSVVGLADF. CDR3 sequence (DNA): TGTGCCAGCAGCTTATCGGTGGTGGGACTAGCGGACTTC.

The chain recombines TRBV9 with TRBJ1-3, with D perhaps matching TRBD1 (5 bases). V was cut by 3 bases and J by 4 bases, with 20 bases left in between. Per germline, CDR1 SGDLS and CDR2 YYNGEE. The CDR3 totals 17 residues. The CDR3 DNA is TGTGCCAGCAGCGAGGGGTTTGGGGGAATGGTCGGAAACACCATATATTTT. This gives the protein CASSEGFGGMVGNTIYF.

The gene calls are TRBV9 and TRBJ2-7; no definite D call. Germline V lookup: CDR1 SGDLS, CDR2 YYNGEE. V lost 1 base and J lost 2, with 10 bases in between. CDR3 size: 14 residues. CDR3: CASSVSRSPYEQYF. The CDR3 region has the DNA TGTGCCAGCAGCGTATCGCGGTCTCCCTACGAGCAGTACTTC.

The chain recombines TRBV4-1 with TRBJ1-3, with D unclear. Germline values: CDR1 MGHRA, CDR2 YSYEKL. The CDR3 is made up of 16 amino acids. Trimming cost V 4 bases and J 0 bases, with 13 bases left between them. CDR3 in DNA: TGCGCCAGCAGCCCCGTTCGGGAGAGCTCTGGAAACACCATATATTTT. Residues: CASSPVRESSGNTIYF.

This chain connects TRBV4-2 to TRBJ2-5; 11 bases match TRBD2. The ends lost 1 base at V and 4 bases at J; junction bases unmatched: 8. This CDR3 has 17 amino acids. The V gene's germline CDR1 is LGHNA and CDR2 YNFKEQ. The CDR3 DNA is TGTGCCAGCAGCCAAGTGGGGCTAGCGGGGGGACCAGAGACCCAGTACTTC. Its protein is CASSQVGLAGGPETQYF.

The chain links TRBV5-1 to TRBJ2-7; no firm D call. V was cut by 7 bases and J by 2 bases, with 10 bases left in between. This CDR3 comprises 12 residues. CDR1 is SGHRS and CDR2 is YFSETQ in the germline V gene. CDR3 sequence (DNA): TGCGCCAGCGGGAAAGGCACCTACGAGCAGTACTTC. It specifies CASGKGTYEQYF.

In its sample, this clone was seen a few times. V and J are TRBV29-1 and TRBJ1-2, with D possibly matching TRBD1 (5 bases). The V end lost 4 bases, the J end lost 8 bases, and 8 bases lay between the germline ends. The CDR3 consists of 10 residues. In germline, CDR1 is SQVTM, CDR2 ANQGSEA. The CDR3 region is CSVVSGGYTF. The CDR3 DNA reads TGCAGCGTTGTTTCAGGGGGCTACACCTTC.

V and J are TRBV10-3 and TRBJ1-1; 10 bases agree with TRBD1. CDR3 size: 15 residues. V was clipped by 3 bases and J by 6 bases; unmatched bases: 7. The germline CDR1 and CDR2 sequences are ENHRY and SYGVKD. CDR3: CAISDAGTGVAEAFF. CDR3 nucleotides: TGTGCCATCAGTGACGCCGGGACAGGGGTAGCTGAAGCTTTCTTT.